This T cell receptor (beta chain) was documented in a study of blood T cells in healthy people across ages. Per-sample yields of isolated PBMCs were at least 6 million. There were at least 5.5 micrograms of total RNA extracted from every sample. CDR3 size: 12 residues. Between the trimmed V and J ends, which lost 5 bases and 10 bases, there was a span of 9 bases. Germline V gene data show CDR1 as MNHEY and CDR2 as SMNVEV (reference sequence). Primed by a sample-barcoded 5' primer and a J-beta primer mix, a second PCR proceeded for about 7 to 11 cycles. Every molecule of cDNA carried a tag from a template-switch adaptor with 12 random nucleotides. Paired-end reads containing CDR3 totaled no fewer than 2.5 million for each sample. TCRdb re-derived calls from the 5' RACE reads in MiXCR, one entry per CDR3 protein. The repertoire holds approximately 770,000 distinct CDR3 sequences, with about three fifths as singletons.

This clonotype was seen many times. This TCR derives from a man younger than 40 in good health. The rearrangement joins TRBV27 to TRBJ1-6; D remains unclear. The source material was blood. CDR3 sequence: CASSLRGSPLHF. CDR3 in DNA: TGTGCCAGCAGTCTCAGAGGATCACCCCTCCACTTT.